This T cell receptor beta chain originates from a study of T-cell memory formation after mild COVID-19. Study in general: Clustering of TCRs was largely donor specific.

One entry per CDR3 protein results from TCRdb running MiXCR on the 5' RACE reads. The data contain 400,000 to 500,000 distinct CDR3 sequences, about 24% of them singletons. With regard to this clonotype: Its antigen is undetermined.

Study-wide results and caveats: Mostly located in CM and EM were contracting CD4+ clones, with contracting CD8+ clones located in EMRA. There were some responding clones in pre-infection memory, which suggested that cross-reactive memory had joined. Contracting clones from day 15 to 85 showed balanced CD4/CD8; later expanders favored CD4+.

This CDR3 contains 14 residues. CDR1 GTSNPN and CDR2 SVGIG come from the germline V gene (reference sequence). V was clipped by 2 bases and J by 6 bases, with 16 bases between them. This TCR was sampled from an adult woman who had mild COVID-19 (a few samples of this study predate the infection). Cell type and time point are not known. Input material: PBMCs or a T cell subset sorted from them (not recorded which). J is TRBJ1-1 and V is TRBV30, with D uncertain. The CDR3 coding sequence is TGTGCCTGGAGTCGGCTCTCTCCCAGCGCTGAAGCTTTCTTT. Translation: CAWSRLSPSAEAFF.